This T cell receptor beta chain was observed in a study of cytomegalovirus exposure and HLA in healthy donors. General study points: Immune exposure information comprised only CMV serostatus. In a later analysis, DRB1 alleles had the most associated TCRs; HLA-C alleles the fewest. Cytomegalovirus association was assigned to 150 to 200 TCR beta chains.

V lost 2 bases and J 6 bases, leaving 14 bases between the germline ends. The CDR3 consists of 15 residues. Germline loops: CDR1 MNHNY, CDR2 SVGAGI (reference sequence). As for this clone: The antigen is not known.

The primer mix had 60 Vbeta and 13 Jbeta primers. Authors' methods: About 10 million shared chains were among around 80 million unique TCR beta chains counted in a later analysis. The repertoire was sequenced with immunoSEQ multiplex PCR; TCRdb's copy has only in-frame clones and lacks some. That table supplies the V and J calls and clone size; D and trimming were determined from the DNA. In the table there are over 150,000 clones, approximately 79% of which are singletons. Material: PBMCs. The gene calls are TRBV6-6 and TRBJ1-5, with D tentatively TRBD1 (5 bases). The TCR was taken from a man aged 35 to 55 in good health and CMV-seronegative. DNA for the CDR3: TGTGCCAGCAGTTACGGTCCAGGGACTCCTCAGCCCCAGCATTTT. Translated, it gives CASSYGPGTPQPQHF.